This T cell receptor (beta chain) was found in a study of blood T cell repertoires in COVID-19. Study information: The analysed material was cDNA or gDNA that came from T cells, B-cell-depleted T cells, or PBMCs.

Authors' data handling: By means of reference gene primer amplification, nucleated cell counts were estimated. Method: immunoSEQ multiplex PCR; TCRdb's copy keeps in-frame clones and lacks some. For V, J and clone size, that table is used; D and trimming come from the DNA. The repertoire consists of 65,000 to 90,000 clones, with roughly 84% occurring once and the leading ten covering about 24%. The junction had 7 bases not matched to a gene; V was cut back by 0 bases and J by 2 bases. CDR1 and CDR2 (germline): ENHRY, SYGVKD. This CDR3 region has 17 residues. The V and J genes are TRBV10-3 and TRBJ1-1, with TRBD1 matching 9 bases. This TCR derives from a woman of 80 years or more in a cohort sampled during active or convalescent COVID-19. Sequenced: peripheral blood. The CDR3: CAISESSGQGGNTEAFF. The CDR3 DNA reads TGTGCCATCAGTGAGTCGTCGGGACAGGGTGGCAACACTGAAGCTTTCTTT.